The TCR beta chain under discussion was sequenced for a study of early T cells in non-severe SARS-CoV-2 infection (dated by TCRdb to the early 2020s). Context from the whole study: Because TCR sequencing was done on bulk RNA from unsorted whole blood, the alpha and beta chains could not be paired.

There are many counts of this clonotype. Which antigen it targets is not known. No quality values exist for individual bases; no much larger clone is one base distant. Overall study outcomes, separate from this receptor: VDJdb matching was skewed toward anti-spike CD8 responses and likely underestimated virus-specific expansions, missing private and CD4 specificities.

Set within a cohort of healthcare workers in London, UK, this nested case-control study involved weekly PCR testing of nasopharyngeal swabs along with blood sampling. Healthcare workers were recruited during the week of the UK lockdown, between 23 and 31 March 2020, and followed weekly for up to roughly 16 weeks. Library generation was performed with 5' RACE. TCRdb records NextSeq 500 as the sequencer. The TCR library protocol attached unique molecular identifiers to individual cDNA molecules to correct for sequencing error and PCR bias. Sequencing covered both TCR alpha and beta chains, and within each sample the abundances of alpha and beta sequences were tightly co-correlated. Per the authors' processing: Decombinator V4 was used to annotate TCR sequences for V gene, J gene and CDR3. Expanded TCRs were defined as changing significantly between any two time points under a Poisson model with p below 0.0001. Abundances of TCRs were expressed as counts per million after normalisation to the total number of TCRs sequenced in each sample. VDJdb, accessed on 1 November 2021, was searched for TCRs annotated for CMV, EBV and SARS-CoV-2, and TCRs annotated for more than one antigen were excluded. The raw public reads went through TCRdb reprocessing: fastp at Q25, MiXCR clone calling, in-frame beta chains kept. Rows are unified per CDR3 protein, each entry keeping the most common DNA and genes. TCRdb, not the authors, supplied the V and J calls. This sample comprises 50,000 to 60,000 distinct CDR3 sequences, about 9.9% of them detected only once. Jointly, the top ten make up roughly a tenth of the sample.

The sequence was obtained from an adult who was a healthcare worker with PCR-confirmed SARS-CoV-2 infection or an uninfected control (not recorded which). Material: whole blood.

The CDR3 reads CASSLGQGGGRTEAFF. The DNA reads as follows: TGTGCCAGCAGCTTGGGACAGGGCGGTGGGCGCACTGAAGCTTTCTTT. Recombination linked TRBV13 to TRBJ1-1; 9 middle bases align to TRBD1. V loses 3 bases at its end and J loses 4 bases; junction bases beyond the gene matches: 9. From its cysteine to its phenylalanine, the CDR3 spans 16 amino acids. The kept DNA is CDR3 alone, 48 bases in frame from the first base. The germline V gene (reference sequence) supplies CDR1 PRHDT and CDR2 FYEKMQ.